The present T cell receptor beta chain was sequenced within a study of T cell responses to AZD1222 COVID-19 vaccine. General observations from the study: Regions 160-218 and 743-854 dominated among vaccine-associated CD4 TCRs spanning spike.

Here immunoSEQ multiplex PCR was the method, and the copy in TCRdb shows in-frame clones only, minus some. The sample has about 110,000 clones, approximately 89% seen once; the top ten hold about 4.5%. This CDR3 is 15 amino acids long. Trimming cost V 0 bases and J 2 bases, with 9 bases left between them. CDR1 is SGHNT, CDR2 YYREEE, per germline (reference sequence). Only one count was recorded for this clone. Its antigen is undetermined. The sample was peripheral blood, taken 28 days after the second AZD1222 dose. The receptor comes from an adult who received the AZD1222 COVID-19 vaccine. This sequence joins TRBV5-4 and TRBJ2-1; D tentatively fits TRBD1 or TRBD2 (5 bases each). CDR3 coding DNA: TGTGCCAGCAGCTTGGTGGGACGGCCCTACAATGAGCAGTTCTTC. Translated, it gives CASSLVGRPYNEQFF.